This record concerns one T cell receptor (beta chain) sequence. Its antigen is not known. The CDR3 is 15 amino acids. Trimming pared 7 bases from V and 4 bases from J, leaving 16 bases between. Primers used in a second PCR of about 7 to 12 cycles were a sample-barcoded 5' primer and a J-beta primer mix. MiXCR, run by TCRdb on the 5' RACE reads, gives a single entry per CDR3 protein. This sample yields approximately 800,000 distinct CDR3 sequences, of which roughly 25% are seen a single time; more than 3% belongs to the top ten. This entry belongs to a study of blood T cells in healthy people across ages. Study-wide findings and caveats: There was no known CMV status for donors, so expanded clonotype changes were possibly confounded.

The same data also went into a second study, on T cells of mothers and their children. That investigation notes: Sample barcodes plus 2-4 random nucleotides came from the M1S primer.

Specimen: blood. The receptor comes from a boy aged 5-17 years in good health. The genes are TRBV12-3 or TRBV12-4 and TRBJ1-4, with D possibly matching TRBD1 (5 bases). The CDR3 region is CASTPGTDLNEKLFF. The CDR3 bases are TGTGCCAGCACTCCCGGGACGGACCTTAATGAAAAACTGTTTTTT.